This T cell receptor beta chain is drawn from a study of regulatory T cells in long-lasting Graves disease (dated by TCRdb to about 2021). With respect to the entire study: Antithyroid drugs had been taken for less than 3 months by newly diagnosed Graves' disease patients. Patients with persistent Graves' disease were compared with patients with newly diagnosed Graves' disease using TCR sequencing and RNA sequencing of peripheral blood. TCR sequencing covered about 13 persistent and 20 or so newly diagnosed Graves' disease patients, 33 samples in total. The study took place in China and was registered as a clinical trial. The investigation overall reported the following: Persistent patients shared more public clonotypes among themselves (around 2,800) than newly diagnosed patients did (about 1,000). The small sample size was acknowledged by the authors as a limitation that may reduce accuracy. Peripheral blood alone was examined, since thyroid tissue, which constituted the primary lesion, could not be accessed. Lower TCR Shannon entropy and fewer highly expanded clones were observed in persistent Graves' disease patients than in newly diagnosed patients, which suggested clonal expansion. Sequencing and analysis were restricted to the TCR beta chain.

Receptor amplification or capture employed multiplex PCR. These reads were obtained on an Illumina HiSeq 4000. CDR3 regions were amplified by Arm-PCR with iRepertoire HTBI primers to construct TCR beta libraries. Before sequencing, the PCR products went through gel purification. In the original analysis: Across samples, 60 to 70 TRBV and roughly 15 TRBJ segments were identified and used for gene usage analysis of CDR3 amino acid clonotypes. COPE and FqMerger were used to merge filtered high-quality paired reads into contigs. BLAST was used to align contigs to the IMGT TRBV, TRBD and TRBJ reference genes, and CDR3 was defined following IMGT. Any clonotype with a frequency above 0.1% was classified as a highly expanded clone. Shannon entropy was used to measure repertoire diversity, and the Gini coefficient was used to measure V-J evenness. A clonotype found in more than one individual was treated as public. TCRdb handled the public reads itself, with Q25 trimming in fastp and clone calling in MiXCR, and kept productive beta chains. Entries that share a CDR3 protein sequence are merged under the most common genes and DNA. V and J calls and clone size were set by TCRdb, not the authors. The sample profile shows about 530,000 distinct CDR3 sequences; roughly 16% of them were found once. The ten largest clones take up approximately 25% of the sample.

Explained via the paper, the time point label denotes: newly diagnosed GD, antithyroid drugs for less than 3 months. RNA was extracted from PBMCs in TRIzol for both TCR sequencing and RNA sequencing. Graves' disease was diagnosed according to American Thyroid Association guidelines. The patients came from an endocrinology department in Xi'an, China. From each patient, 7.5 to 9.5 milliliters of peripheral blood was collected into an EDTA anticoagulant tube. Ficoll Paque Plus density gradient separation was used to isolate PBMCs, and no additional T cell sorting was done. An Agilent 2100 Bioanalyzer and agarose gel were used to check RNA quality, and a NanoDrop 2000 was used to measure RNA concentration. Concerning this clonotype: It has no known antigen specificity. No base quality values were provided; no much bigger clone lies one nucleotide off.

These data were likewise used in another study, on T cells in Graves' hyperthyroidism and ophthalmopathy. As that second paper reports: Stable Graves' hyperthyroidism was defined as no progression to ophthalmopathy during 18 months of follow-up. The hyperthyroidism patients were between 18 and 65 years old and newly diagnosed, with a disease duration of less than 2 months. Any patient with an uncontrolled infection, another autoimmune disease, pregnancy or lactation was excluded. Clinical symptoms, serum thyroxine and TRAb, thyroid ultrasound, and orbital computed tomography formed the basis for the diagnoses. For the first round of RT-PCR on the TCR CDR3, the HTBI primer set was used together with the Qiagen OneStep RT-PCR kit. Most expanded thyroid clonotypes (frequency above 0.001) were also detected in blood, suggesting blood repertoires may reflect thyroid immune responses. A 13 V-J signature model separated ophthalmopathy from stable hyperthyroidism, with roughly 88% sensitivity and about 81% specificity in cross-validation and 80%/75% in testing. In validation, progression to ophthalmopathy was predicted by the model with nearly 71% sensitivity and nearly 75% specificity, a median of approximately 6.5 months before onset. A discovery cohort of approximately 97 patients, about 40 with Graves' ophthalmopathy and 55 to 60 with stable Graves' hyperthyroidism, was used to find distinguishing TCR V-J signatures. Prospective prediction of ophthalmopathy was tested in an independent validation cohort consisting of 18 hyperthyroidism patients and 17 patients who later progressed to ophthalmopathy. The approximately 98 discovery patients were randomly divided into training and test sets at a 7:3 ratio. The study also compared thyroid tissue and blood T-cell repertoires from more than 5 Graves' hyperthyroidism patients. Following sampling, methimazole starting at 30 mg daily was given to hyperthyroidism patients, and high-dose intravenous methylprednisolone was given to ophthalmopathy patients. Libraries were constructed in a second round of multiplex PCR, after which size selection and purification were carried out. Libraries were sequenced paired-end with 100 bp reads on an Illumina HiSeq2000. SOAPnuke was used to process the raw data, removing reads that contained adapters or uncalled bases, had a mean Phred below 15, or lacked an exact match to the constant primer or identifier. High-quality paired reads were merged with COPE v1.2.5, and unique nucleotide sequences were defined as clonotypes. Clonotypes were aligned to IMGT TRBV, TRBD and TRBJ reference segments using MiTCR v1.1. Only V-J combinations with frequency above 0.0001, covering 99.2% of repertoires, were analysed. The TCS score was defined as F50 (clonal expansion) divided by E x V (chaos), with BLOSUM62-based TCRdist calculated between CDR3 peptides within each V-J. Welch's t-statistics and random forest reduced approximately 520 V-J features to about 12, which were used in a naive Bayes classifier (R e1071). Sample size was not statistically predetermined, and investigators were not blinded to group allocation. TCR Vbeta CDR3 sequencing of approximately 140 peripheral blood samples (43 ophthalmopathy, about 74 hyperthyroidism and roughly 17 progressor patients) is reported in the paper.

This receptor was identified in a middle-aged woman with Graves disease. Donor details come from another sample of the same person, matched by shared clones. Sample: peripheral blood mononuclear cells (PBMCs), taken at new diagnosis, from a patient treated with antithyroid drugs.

The CDR3 has the sequence CASSFSRDGHNEKLFF. The sequence in DNA is TGTGCCAGCAGTTTCTCCCGGGACGGTCATAATGAAAAACTGTTTTTT. The chain is made from TRBV12-3 or TRBV12-4 and TRBJ1-4; the D segment could be TRBD1, given 5 matching bases. The junction carries 15 bases between V and J, which are trimmed by 3 bases and 4 bases respectively. Reading from cysteine to phenylalanine, the CDR3 counts 16 amino acids. Of all the DNA, just the CDR3 is kept, 48 bases in frame from base 1.